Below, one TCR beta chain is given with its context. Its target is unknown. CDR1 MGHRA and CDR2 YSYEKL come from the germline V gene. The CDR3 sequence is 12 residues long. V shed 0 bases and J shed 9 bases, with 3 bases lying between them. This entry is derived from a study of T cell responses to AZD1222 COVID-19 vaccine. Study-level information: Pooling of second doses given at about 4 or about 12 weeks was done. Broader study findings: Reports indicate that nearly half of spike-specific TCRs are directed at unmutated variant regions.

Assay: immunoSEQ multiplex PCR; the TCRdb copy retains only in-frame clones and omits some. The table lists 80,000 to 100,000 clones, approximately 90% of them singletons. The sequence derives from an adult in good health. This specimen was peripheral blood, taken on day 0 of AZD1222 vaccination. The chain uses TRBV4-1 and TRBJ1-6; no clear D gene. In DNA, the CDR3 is TGCGCCAGCAGCCAAGATTTTTCACCCCTCCACTTT. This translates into CASSQDFSPLHF.